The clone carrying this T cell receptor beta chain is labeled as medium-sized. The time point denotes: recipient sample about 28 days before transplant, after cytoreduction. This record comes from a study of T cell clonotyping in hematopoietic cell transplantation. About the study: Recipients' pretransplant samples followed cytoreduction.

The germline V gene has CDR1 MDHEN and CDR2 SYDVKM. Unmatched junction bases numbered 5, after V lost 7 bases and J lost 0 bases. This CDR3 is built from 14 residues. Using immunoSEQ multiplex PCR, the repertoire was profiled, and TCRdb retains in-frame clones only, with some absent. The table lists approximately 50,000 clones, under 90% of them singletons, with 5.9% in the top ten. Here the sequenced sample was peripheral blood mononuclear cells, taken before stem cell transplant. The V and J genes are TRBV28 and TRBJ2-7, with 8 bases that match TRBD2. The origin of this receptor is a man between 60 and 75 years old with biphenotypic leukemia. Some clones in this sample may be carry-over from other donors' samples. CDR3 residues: CASKPGTSSYEQYF. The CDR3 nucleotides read TGTGCCAGCAAACCCGGGACTAGCTCCTACGAGCAGTACTTC.